A selection of T cell receptor beta chains follows, all from one sample in a study of post-analysis software for immune sequencing data. Each CDR3 protein gets one entry after TCRdb re-called the PCR reads with MiXCR. The sample yields 700,000 to 800,000 distinct CDR3 sequences, 30% seen once. The material sequenced was blood. These receptors were collected from a girl aged 5 to 17 with multiple sclerosis. Each CDR3 is given with its conserved first and last residue. D genes are given only for firm matches. The listing skips clone size in some rows; elsewhere it reads once, few, many or a size class.

v_gene,d_gene,j_gene,abundance,CDR3nt,CDR3aa
TRBV4-1,TRBD2,TRBJ2-5,NA,TGCGCCAGCAGCCCCAGCGGGGGGGGCCCTTTAGAGACCCAGTACTTC,CASSPSGGGPLETQYF
TRBV7-2,NA,TRBJ1-5,NA,TGTGCCAGCAGCTTATTGGCAGGGCATAGCAATCGGCCCCAGCATTTT,CASSLLAGHSNRPQHF
TRBV7-9,NA,TRBJ2-1,few,TGTGCCAGCAGCCCTATGATTGGGCAGTTCTTC,CASSPMIGQFF
TRBV10-3,NA,TRBJ1-5,NA,TGTGCCATCAGCCCAGCGGGGATCGGCAATCAGCCCCAGCATTTT,CAISPAGIGNQPQHF
TRBV10-3,NA,TRBJ1-2,few,TGTGCCATCAGTGTTGACAGCTATGGCTACACCTTC,CAISVDSYGYTF
TRBV27,NA,TRBJ1-3,NA,TGTGCCAGCAGTCCGCGCGGAGCAGGGGTGACGTCTGGAAACACCATATATTTT,CASSPRGAGVTSGNTIYF
TRBV6-2/TRBV6-3,NA,TRBJ2-7,NA,TGTGCCAGCAGTTCCCGAGTGGGCGGCGAGCAGTACTTC,CASSSRVGGEQYF
TRBV5-1,NA,TRBJ2-5,few,TGCGCCAGCAGCGCCAAAGAAGAGACCCAGTACTTC,CASSAKEETQYF
TRBV5-1,NA,TRBJ2-5,NA,TGCGCCAGCAGCCAGGGGTCTAGCGACCATCAAGAGACCCAGTACTTC,CASSQGSSDHQETQYF
TRBV29-1,NA,TRBJ1-1,once,TGCAGCGCCCACAGTGGCCGGAACACTGAAGCTTTCTTT,CSAHSGRNTEAFF
TRBV6-5,TRBD2,TRBJ2-7,few,TGTGCCAGCAGTTACTCGATCGCGGGAGTCTACGAGCAGTACTTC,CASSYSIAGVYEQYF
TRBV28,TRBD1,TRBJ1-2,NA,TGTGCCAGCAGTTCACAGGGGCAGGCCTATGGCTACACCTTC,CASSSQGQAYGYTF
TRBV20-1,NA,TRBJ2-7,NA,TGCAGTGCTAGTGAGCTTCTGGTCTCCTACGAGCAGTACTTC,CSASELLVSYEQYF
TRBV3-1,TRBD1,TRBJ2-1,few,TGTGCCAGCAGCCACCCCGTCAAGGGGGCGGACAATGAGCAGTTCTTC,CASSHPVKGADNEQFF
TRBV14,TRBD2,TRBJ2-1,few,TGTGCCAGCAGCCAAGATCTGACTAGCAACTACAATGAGCAGTTCTTC,CASSQDLTSNYNEQFF
TRBV12-3/TRBV12-4,NA,TRBJ1-2,few,TGTGCCAGCAGTTTAGTCAGGGAAGGCTACACCTTC,CASSLVREGYTF
TRBV9,NA,TRBJ2-3,few,TGTGCCAGCAGCGGGGGATCACCCACAGATACGCAGTATTTT,CASSGGSPTDTQYF
TRBV11-1,TRBD2,TRBJ2-1,few,TGTGCCAGCAGCTGGAAAATCGGGACTAGCGGACTGGTTGGTGTCGTAAATGAGCAGTTCTTC,CASSWKIGTSGLVGVVNEQFF
TRBV29-1,NA,TRBJ2-5,many,TGCAGCGTTGGGCCAGGCGAGACCCAGTACTTC,CSVGPGETQYF
TRBV20-1,NA,TRBJ2-3,NA,TGCAGTGCTAGCTCGGGTCTAGTCACTAGCACAGATACGCAGTATTTT,CSASSGLVTSTDTQYF
TRBV5-1,TRBD1,TRBJ1-5,few,TGCGCCAGCAGCTTGCATGGGACAGGGGGTGATCCCCAGCATTTT,CASSLHGTGGDPQHF
TRBV28,NA,TRBJ2-4,few,TGTGCCAGCAGTTTACAGGGGCTAGCAGGGGTAGCCAAAAACATTCAGTACTTC,CASSLQGLAGVAKNIQYF
TRBV5-1,NA,TRBJ1-1,NA,TGCGCCAGCAGCTTGGCGGGGACCGTGGGCACTGAAGCTTTCTTT,CASSLAGTVGTEAFF
TRBV28,NA,TRBJ2-7,few,TGTGCCAGCCGGGACCCGACCTCCTACGAGCAGTACTTC,CASRDPTSYEQYF
TRBV3-1,NA,TRBJ2-5,many,TGTGCCAGCAGCCTCCACCAAGAGACCCAGTACTTC,CASSLHQETQYF
TRBV9,NA,TRBJ2-7,few,TGTGCCAGCAGCGTAGGCGGGACTGCCGAGCAGTACTTC,CASSVGGTAEQYF
TRBV7-2,NA,TRBJ1-2,few,TGTGCCAGCAGCTTAATCGCGCAGCTTAACTATGGCTACACCTTC,CASSLIAQLNYGYTF
TRBV20-1,NA,TRBJ1-2,NA,TGCAGTGCTAGGGCGGGGGCGGGGTATGGCTACACCTTC,CSARAGAGYGYTF
TRBV25-1,NA,TRBJ2-1,NA,TGTGCCAGCAGTGCCGGACAGAATGACAATGAGCAGTTCTTC,CASSAGQNDNEQFF
TRBV3-1,TRBD1,TRBJ1-2,NA,TGTGCCAGCAGCCGGCACCGGGACAGGGACTATGGCTACACCTTC,CASSRHRDRDYGYTF
TRBV21-1,NA,TRBJ2-7,NA,TGCGCCAGCAGGACAGGGGGACACTCCTACGAGCAGTACTTC,CASRTGGHSYEQYF
TRBV6-5,NA,TRBJ1-1,NA,TGTGCCAGCAGTTACAGGATATGGGGGACTGAAGCTTTCTTT,CASSYRIWGTEAFF
TRBV19,NA,TRBJ1-1,NA,TGTGCCAGTAGAATCGGGGGAGTGGACACTGAAGCTTTCTTT,CASRIGGVDTEAFF
TRBV20-1,NA,TRBJ2-7,NA,TGCAGTGCTAGTTCGGCTCCACTCTCCTACGAGCAGTACTTC,CSASSAPLSYEQYF
TRBV5-1,NA,TRBJ1-2,NA,TGCGCCAGCAGCTTGATTCCGGGCAGGGGTGTAGGAGGTGGCTACACCTTC,CASSLIPGRGVGGGYTF
TRBV9,NA,TRBJ2-7,NA,TGTGCCAGCAGCGTGACGGGAATTTCCTACGAGCAGTACTTC,CASSVTGISYEQYF
TRBV28,NA,TRBJ2-3,NA,TGTGCCAGTAGGCGAAGGGGGGTCCGGGACACGACTAGCACAGATACGCAGTATTTT,CASRRRGVRDTTSTDTQYF
TRBV7-2,NA,TRBJ1-2,NA,TGTGCCAGCAGCGTGGGGGGACGGGGAAATGGCGGCTACACCTTC,CASSVGGRGNGGYTF
TRBV7-2,TRBD2,TRBJ2-3,NA,TGTGCCAGCAGCTTAGTCGCACTAGGTAGCGGGAGCGATGCGCAGTATTTT,CASSLVALGSGSDAQYF
TRBV16,NA,TRBJ1-2,few,TGTGCCAGCAGCCTTATCCGTCAGTCGGGGGCAAGGTATGGCTACACCTTC,CASSLIRQSGARYGYTF
TRBV7-2,NA,TRBJ2-5,NA,TGTGCCAGCAGCTTAGGAGATCTAGCGCTTCAAGAGACCCAGTACTTC,CASSLGDLALQETQYF
TRBV28,NA,TRBJ2-1,few,TGTGCCAGCAGTCAACCTCCGGGGCAGGAGCAGTTCTTC,CASSQPPGQEQFF
TRBV20-1,TRBD2,TRBJ2-3,NA,TGCAGTGCTAGAGCAATGGGCCGGGGGGTCACAGATACGCAGTATTTT,CSARAMGRGVTDTQYF
TRBV29-1,NA,TRBJ1-1,NA,TGCAGCGTCCTGGGACGGATCAGTCCTTTGAACACTGAAGCTTTCTTT,CSVLGRISPLNTEAFF
TRBV5-1,NA,TRBJ2-3,NA,TGCGCCAGCAGCTTGGGTAATTCGGGAAATACGCAGTATTTT,CASSLGNSGNTQYF
TRBV12-3/TRBV12-4,NA,TRBJ1-2,few,TGTGCCAGCCGAGAAGGGACCTCGGGGGGCTACACCTTC,CASREGTSGGYTF
TRBV29-1,NA,TRBJ2-2,few,TGCAGCGTTGAATCGGTTGCGCCCGGGGAGCTGTTTTTT,CSVESVAPGELFF
TRBV29-1,TRBD2,TRBJ2-5,once,TGCAGCGTTGAAGGTGTGGACGGGAGGTGGGAGACCCAGTACTTC,CSVEGVDGRWETQYF
TRBV7-9,NA,TRBJ2-5,few,TGTGCCAGCAGCTCCGGGACCAAGCGTGAAGAGACCCAGTACTTC,CASSSGTKREETQYF
TRBV9,TRBD1,TRBJ2-1,NA,TGTGCCAGCCGCGTAGCCCCCCCGGGACAGGGCCTAGGGAATGAGCAGTTCTTC,CASRVAPPGQGLGNEQFF
TRBV18,NA,TRBJ2-7,few,TGTGCCAGCTCCCCTGGGGGGTATAACTACGAGCAGTACTTC,CASSPGGYNYEQYF